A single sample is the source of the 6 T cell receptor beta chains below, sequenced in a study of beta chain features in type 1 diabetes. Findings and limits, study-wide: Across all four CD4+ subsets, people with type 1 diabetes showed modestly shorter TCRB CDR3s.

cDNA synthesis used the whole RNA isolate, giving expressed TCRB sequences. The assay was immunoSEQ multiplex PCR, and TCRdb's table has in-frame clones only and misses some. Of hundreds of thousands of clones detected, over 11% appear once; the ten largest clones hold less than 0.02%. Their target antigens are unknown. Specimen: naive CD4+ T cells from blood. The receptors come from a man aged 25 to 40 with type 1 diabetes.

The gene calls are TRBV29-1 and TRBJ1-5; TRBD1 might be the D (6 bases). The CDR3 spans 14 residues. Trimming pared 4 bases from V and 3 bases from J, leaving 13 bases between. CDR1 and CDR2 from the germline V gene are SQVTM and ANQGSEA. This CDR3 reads CSVAQQGNNQPQHF. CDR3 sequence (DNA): TGCAGCGTTGCGCAACAGGGAAACAATCAGCCCCAGCATTTT.

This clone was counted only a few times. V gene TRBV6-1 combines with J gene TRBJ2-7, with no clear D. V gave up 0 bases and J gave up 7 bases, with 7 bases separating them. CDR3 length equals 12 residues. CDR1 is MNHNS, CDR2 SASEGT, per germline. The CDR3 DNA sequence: TGTGCCAGCAGTGAAGCTCGTTATGAGCAGTACTTC. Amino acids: CASSEARYEQYF.

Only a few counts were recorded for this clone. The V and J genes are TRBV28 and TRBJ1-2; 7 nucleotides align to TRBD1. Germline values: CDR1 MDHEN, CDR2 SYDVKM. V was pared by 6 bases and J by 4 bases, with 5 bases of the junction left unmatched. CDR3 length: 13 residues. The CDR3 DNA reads TGTGCCAGCAGACACGGACAGGTCTATGGCTACACCTTC. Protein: CASRHGQVYGYTF.

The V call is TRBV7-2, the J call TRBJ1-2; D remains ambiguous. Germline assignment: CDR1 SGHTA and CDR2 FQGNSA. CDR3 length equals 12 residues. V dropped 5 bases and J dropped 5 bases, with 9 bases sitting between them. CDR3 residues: CASSKDYYGYTF. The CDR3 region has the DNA TGTGCCAGCAGCAAGGACTATTATGGCTACACCTTC.

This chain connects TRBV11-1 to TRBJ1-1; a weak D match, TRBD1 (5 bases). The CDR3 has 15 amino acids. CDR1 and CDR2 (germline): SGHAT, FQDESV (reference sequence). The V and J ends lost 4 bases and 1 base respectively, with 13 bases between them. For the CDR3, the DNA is TGTGCCAGCAGCTCCACGGGGGACGGGAACACTGAAGCTTTCTTT. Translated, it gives CASSSTGDGNTEAFF.

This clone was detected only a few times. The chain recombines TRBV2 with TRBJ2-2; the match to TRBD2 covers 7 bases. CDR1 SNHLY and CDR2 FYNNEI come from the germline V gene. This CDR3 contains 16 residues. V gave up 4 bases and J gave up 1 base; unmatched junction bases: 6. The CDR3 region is CASSGEGPWNTGELFF. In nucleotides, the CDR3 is TGTGCCAGCAGTGGGGAGGGTCCTTGGAACACCGGGGAGCTGTTTTTT.